This T cell receptor (beta chain) was observed in a study of blood T cell repertoires in COVID-19. The assay was immunoSEQ multiplex PCR, and TCRdb's table has in-frame clones only and misses some. The sample holds about 150,000 clones, 70% to 90% seen once. With 4 bases removed from V and 3 bases from J, the gap between germline ends came to 10 bases. Per the germline V gene, CDR1 is SGHNT and CDR2 is YYREEE (reference sequence). The CDR3 covers 13 residues. The chain couples TRBV5-4 to TRBJ1-1; no clear D. The sample was peripheral blood. The receptor was derived from an elderly man with COVID-19, enrolled during active disease. As DNA, the CDR3 is TGTGCCAGCAGCCCAAGCAAAGACACTGAAGCTTTCTTT. This sequence encodes CASSPSKDTEAFF.